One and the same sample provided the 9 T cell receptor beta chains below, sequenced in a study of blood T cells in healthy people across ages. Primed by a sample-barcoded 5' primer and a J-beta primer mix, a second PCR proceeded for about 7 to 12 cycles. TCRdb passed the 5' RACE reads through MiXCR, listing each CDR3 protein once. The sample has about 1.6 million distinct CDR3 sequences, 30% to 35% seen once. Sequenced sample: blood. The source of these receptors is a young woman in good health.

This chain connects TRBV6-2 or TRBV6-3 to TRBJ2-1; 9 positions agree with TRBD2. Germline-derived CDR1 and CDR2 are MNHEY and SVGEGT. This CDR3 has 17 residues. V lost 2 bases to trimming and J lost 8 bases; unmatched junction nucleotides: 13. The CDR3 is CASSYPHPLAGSHEQFF. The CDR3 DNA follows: TGTGCCAGCAGTTACCCCCACCCGCTAGCGGGGTCCCATGAGCAGTTCTTC.

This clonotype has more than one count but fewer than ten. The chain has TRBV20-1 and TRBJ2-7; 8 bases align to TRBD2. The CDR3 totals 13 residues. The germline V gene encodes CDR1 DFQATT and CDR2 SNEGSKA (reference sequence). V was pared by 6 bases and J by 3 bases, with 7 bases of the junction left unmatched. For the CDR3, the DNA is TGCAGTGCCGTGGGACTAGAAATCTACGAGCAGTACTTC. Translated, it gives CSAVGLEIYEQYF.

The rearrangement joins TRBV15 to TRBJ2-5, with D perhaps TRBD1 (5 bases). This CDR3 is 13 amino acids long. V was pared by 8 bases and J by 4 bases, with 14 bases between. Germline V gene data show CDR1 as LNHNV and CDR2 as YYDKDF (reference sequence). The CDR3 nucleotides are TGTGCCACCGGAGACAGTAATAGAGAGACCCAGTACTTC. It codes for CATGDSNRETQYF.

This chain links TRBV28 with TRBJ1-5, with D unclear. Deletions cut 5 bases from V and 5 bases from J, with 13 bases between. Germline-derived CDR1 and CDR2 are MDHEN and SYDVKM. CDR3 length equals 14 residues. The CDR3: CASSLLREYQPQHF. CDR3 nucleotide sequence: TGTGCCAGCAGTCTTCTAAGGGAGTATCAGCCCCAGCATTTT.

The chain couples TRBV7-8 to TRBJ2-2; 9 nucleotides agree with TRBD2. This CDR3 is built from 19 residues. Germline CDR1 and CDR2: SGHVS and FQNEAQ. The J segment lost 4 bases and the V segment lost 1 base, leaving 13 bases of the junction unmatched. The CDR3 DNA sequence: TGTGCCAGCAGCTTAGGGCCTAGCGGGGCGCGTGGGGGCACCGGGGAGCTGTTTTTT. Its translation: CASSLGPSGARGGTGELFF.

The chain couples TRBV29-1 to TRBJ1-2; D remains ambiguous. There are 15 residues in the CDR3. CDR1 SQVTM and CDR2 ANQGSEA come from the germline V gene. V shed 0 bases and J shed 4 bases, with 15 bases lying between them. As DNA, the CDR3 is TGCAGCGTTGAAGATCGTGAAGGGTCTTTCTATGGCTACACCTTC. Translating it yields CSVEDREGSFYGYTF. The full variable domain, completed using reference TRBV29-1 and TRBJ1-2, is SAVISQKPSRDICQRGTSLTIQCQVDSQVTMMFWYRQQPGQSLTLIATANQGSEATYESGFVIDKFPISRPNLTFSTLTVSNMSPEDSSIYLCSVEDREGSFYGYTFGSGTRLTVV.

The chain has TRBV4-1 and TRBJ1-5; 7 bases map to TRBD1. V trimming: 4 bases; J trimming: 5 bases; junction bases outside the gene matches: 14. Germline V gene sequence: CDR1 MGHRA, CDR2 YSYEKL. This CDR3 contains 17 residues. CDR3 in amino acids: CASSRTRRGTEDQPQHF. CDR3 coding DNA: TGCGCCAGCAGCCGAACTAGACGCGGGACAGAAGATCAGCCCCAGCATTTT.

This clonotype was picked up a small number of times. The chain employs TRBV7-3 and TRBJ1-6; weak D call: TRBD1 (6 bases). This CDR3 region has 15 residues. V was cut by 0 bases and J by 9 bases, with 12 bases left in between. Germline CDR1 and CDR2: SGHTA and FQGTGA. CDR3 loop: CASSLTGGIGSPLHF. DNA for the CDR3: TGTGCCAGCAGCTTAACTGGGGGCATCGGTTCACCCCTCCACTTT.

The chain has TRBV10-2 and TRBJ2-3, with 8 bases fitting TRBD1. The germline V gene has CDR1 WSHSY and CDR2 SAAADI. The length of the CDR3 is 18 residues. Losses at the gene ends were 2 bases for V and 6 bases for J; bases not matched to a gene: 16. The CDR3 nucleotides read TGCGCCAGCAGTGAGAGACTCCGGGACAGGTCACCATGGGATACGCAGTATTTT. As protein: CASSERLRDRSPWDTQYF.